This T cell receptor (beta chain) was captured by sequencing in a study of cytomegalovirus exposure and HLA in healthy donors (dated by TCRdb to about 2017). General notes on the study: In an earlier analysis of under 600 of the donors, 276 Gb of sequence data and 100 million or so unique TCR beta sequences from about 180 million T cells were reported. An early release that covered some 630 HLA-typed donors contained about 300 gigabases of sequencing data and some 87 million unique TCR sequences. Among the roughly 370 genotyped donors, under 90% belonged to the genetic ancestry cluster associated with self-reported Caucasian donors. The study aimed to test whether signatures of past pathogen exposure could be identified by cataloging public T cell receptors. Using immunosequencing, the study profiled T cell repertoires from roughly 650 subjects and related those repertoires to cytomegalovirus serostatus. Along with the roughly 670-subject first cohort, a separate validation cohort of over a hundred different subjects was used. High-throughput TCR immunosequencing, statistical association of individual TCRs with disease status, and machine learning were combined to predict cytomegalovirus infection status. A later analysis re-analyzed previously published TCR beta repertoires from 666 donors and added high-resolution HLA genotyping to study TCR occurrence patterns. In the later analysis, no new phenotypic data were used to find candidate immune exposures; instead, reliance was placed on TCR beta sequences and their occurrence across donors. In an earlier analysis of several hundred of the donors, high-throughput TCR beta sequencing was used to judge whether each TCR beta V gene segment behaved as functional or pseudogenic. Donor age, sex, ethnicity and CMV serostatus were compiled alongside the repertoire data. In a later genetic analysis, genome-wide SNP genotypes for about three fifths of the roughly 670 donors were used, and that subset was treated as a discovery cohort. Every discovery cohort repertoire had been produced on one sequencing platform. HLA typing included class I and class II loci at four-digit resolution. Typing coverage differed by locus: A, B, C, DRB1 and DQB1 were typed in roughly 629-630 donors, DQA1 in roughly 510, DPA1 in approximately 610, and DPB1 in just under 490. Four to six DR-DQ haplotypes were handled as single units for association and clustering, since linkage in the cohort was strong. On average, 235,054 unique TCR beta nucleotide sequences were sequenced per donor among some 430 genotyped donors of the cohort, with roughly 18% of those sequences being non-productive.

The receptor library was made with the immunoSEQ multiplex PCR assay. For the multiplex PCR, a mixture combining 60 forward primers for TCR Vbeta segments and 13 reverse primers for TCR Jbeta segments was used. A multiplex PCR assay on genomic DNA amplified the CDR3 region of rearranged TCR beta genes. Amplified TCR beta libraries were sequenced as 87-base-pair reads on the Illumina HiSeq System. The study's own analysis went as follows. In a later analysis, some 80 million unique TCR beta chains were counted across the roughly 670 repertoires, and roughly 11 million of these chains were shared by at least two donors. To remove PCR and sequencing errors, raw reads were error-corrected and collapsed into unique sequences using a nearest-neighbor algorithm that merged closely related sequences. V, D and J gene segments were assigned by aligning CDR3 sequences to IMGT reference sequences. Each retained sequence needed at least a six-nucleotide match to both a V gene segment and a J gene segment. Rearrangements were called productive when the CDR3 lacked stop codons and stayed in frame with V and J; all others were non-productive. CDR3 was defined according to IMGT convention as the region running from the second conserved V-encoded cysteine to the conserved J-encoded phenylalanine. Sequences without an unambiguous match to a single V gene segment were excluded from the earlier analysis of about 600 of the donors. An earlier analysis of approximately 590 of the donors called V segments functional above 56.7% productive rearrangements and segregating when the between-donor standard deviation exceeded 5%. To diagnose cytomegalovirus status from the catalog of TCR beta chain sequences, a statistical classification framework was built. In a later analysis, V and J genes were assigned by comparing TCR nucleotide sequences against IMGT/GENE-DB human TR gene sequences. A later analysis assigned CDR3 sequences and most-parsimonious VDJ recombination scenarios with the TCRdist pipeline. In a later analysis, each TCR beta chain was defined by its CDR3 amino acid sequence together with its V-gene family, and reads without a unique V-gene family were excluded. In a later analysis, approximately 590 highly shared, low-generation-probability nucleotide sequences were removed to address suspected cross-contamination and a sequencing artifact. For each public chain, a later analysis derived a clonal expansion index from normalized ranks of inferred template counts within each repertoire. In a later analysis, generation probabilities were computed using a VDJ recombination model fitted to out-of-frame rearrangements, and the results were checked against IGoR. In a later analysis, TCR-TCR, TCR-HLA and TCR-CMV co-occurrence was scored with hypergeometric tests, and a repertoire-size bias correction was applied to TCR pairs. False discovery rates were estimated in a later analysis by permuting HLA or CMV assignments 20 times. In a later analysis, co-occurring TCRs were grouped with DBSCAN, and TCRdist sequence similarity was added when clustering was performed within HLA-allele-positive subsets. For co-occurrence clustering, repertoires with fewer than 30,000 or more than 120,000 public chains were excluded, along with 4 to 6 repertoires with anomalous nucleotide sharing. TCRdb re-hosts the immuneACCESS table, in-frame sequences only. Its copies lack some clones; in the studies checked, an unresolved V gene accounts for under half of them, and the cause for the rest is not known. Clone size and V and J calls were adopted from that table, with D and trimming inferred from the DNA. The sample table records approximately 110,000 clones; approximately 70% of these occur just once. Of the sample, about 11% falls within the top ten clones.

The cohort comprised more than 550 healthy bone marrow donors. At the time of sampling, every cohort member was nominally healthy, though immune exposures that went unrecorded were likely present. The donor was CMV seropositive and was included in the group of approximately 310 seropositive cohort members. A peripheral blood sample was collected from each donor, and TCR beta sequencing was performed on peripheral blood mononuclear cells. Genomic DNA extraction from the blood cell samples was performed with the Qiagen DNeasy Blood Extraction Kit. Here is what the overall study found, with its caveats: In an earlier analysis of roughly 500 of the donors, most TCR beta V segments appeared in productive rearrangements about 90% or about 30% of the time, broadly matching IMGT annotations. The study listed approximately 150 TCR beta chains as associated with cytomegalovirus. According to the authors, the approach could potentially be generalized to other disease states and immunological phenotypes. Correlated functional status among segregating V segments might reflect linkage disequilibrium, but an unknown experimental factor could not be ruled out. A later analysis reported that several top co-occurrence clusters appeared linked to parvovirus B19, influenza, CMV and Epstein-Barr virus. A later genetic analysis associated a missense DCLRE1C variant with V-gene and J-gene trimming of TCR beta chains, and an independent cohort replicated the association. Three of the identified cytomegalovirus-associated TCR beta chains were confirmed in vitro to be specific for cytomegalovirus antigens. In a later analysis, the rate of TCR association differed among HLA loci, with DRB1 alleles having the most associated TCRs and HLA-C alleles having the fewest. The classifier was reported to diagnose cytomegalovirus status with high specificity and sensitivity in both the original and validation cohorts. Approximately 16 rarely observed V segments, including chromosome 9 orphons, were excluded from the earlier analysis of approximately 500 of the donors because counts were too low. A later analysis associated some 17,000 TCR beta sequences with specific HLA alleles at a false discovery rate of 0.05. Most TCR sequences were observed very rarely across donors, whereas some public TCRs were present in many individuals. Compared with the 666-donor mean, donors in an Asian-associated ancestry cluster had fewer N-insertions in productive TCRs, according to a later genetic analysis. Assigning TCR associations to individual alleles was difficult when HLA alleles, especially DR and DQ, strongly co-occurred. A further reported finding was that TCR beta sequences accurately predicted the HLA-A and HLA-B alleles for most subjects in the first cohort. This cohort had only TCR beta chains sequenced, and the lack of alpha or paired-chain data limited which features could be detected. Because the 87-base-pair reads could not distinguish some IMGT-functional V segments, including TRBV6-2 and TRBV6-3, those segments were excluded. Because some donors lacked HLA typing at each locus, the association tests relied only on the typed subset. According to a later analysis, most CMV-associated TCR beta chains appeared to be HLA-restricted, and the HLA associations seemed to be driven largely by CMV exposure. Immune exposure information for the cohort was limited to CMV serostatus. The presence/absence analyses assumed that sequencing depth was roughly uniform across donors, and that assumption may not be true. A later analysis found that HLA-associated TCR beta chains were more clonally expanded and had lower generation probabilities than equally common non-associated chains. The sequencing pipeline was judged likely to have produced a cluster of highly shared sequence variants as a technical artifact.

This clone was picked up a small number of times. Which antigen it targets is not known. Base qualities are not at hand, and no much larger clone is one base apart. The CDR3 sequence holds 13 residues, the cysteine and phenylalanine included. Only the CDR3 portion is preserved as DNA: 39 bases, with reading frame beginning at the first base. V and J are truncated by 0 bases and 8 bases respectively, leaving an intervening sequence of 9 bases. For CDR1 and CDR2, the germline V gene lists SGHRS and YFSETQ. Specimen: PBMCs. Rearrangement joined TRBV5-1 to TRBJ1-5; no D gene call is confident. The TCR comes from a man aged 35 to 55 in good health and CMV-seropositive. The CDR3 amino acid sequence is: CASSLGANEPQHF. The nucleotides are TGCGCCAGCAGCTTGGGGGCTAACGAGCCCCAGCATTTT.